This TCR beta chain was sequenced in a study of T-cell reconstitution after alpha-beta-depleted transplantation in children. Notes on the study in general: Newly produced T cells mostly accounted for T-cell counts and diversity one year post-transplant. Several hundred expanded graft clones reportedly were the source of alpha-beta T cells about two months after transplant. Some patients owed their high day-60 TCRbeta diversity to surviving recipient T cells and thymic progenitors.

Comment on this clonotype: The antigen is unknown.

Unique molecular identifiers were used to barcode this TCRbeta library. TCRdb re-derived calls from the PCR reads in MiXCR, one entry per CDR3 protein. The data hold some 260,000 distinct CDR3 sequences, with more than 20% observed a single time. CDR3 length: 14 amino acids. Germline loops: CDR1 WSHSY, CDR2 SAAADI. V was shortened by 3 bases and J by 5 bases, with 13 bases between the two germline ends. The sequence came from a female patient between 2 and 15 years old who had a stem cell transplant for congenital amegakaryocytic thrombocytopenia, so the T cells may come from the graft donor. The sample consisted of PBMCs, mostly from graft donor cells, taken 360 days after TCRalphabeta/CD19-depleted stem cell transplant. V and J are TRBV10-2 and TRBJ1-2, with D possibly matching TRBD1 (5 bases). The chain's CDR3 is CASSEAGRGYGYTF. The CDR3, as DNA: TGCGCCAGCAGTGAAGCGGGGCGCGGGTATGGCTACACCTTC.